This T cell receptor (beta chain) derives from a study of blood T cell repertoires in COVID-19. Study context: The cDNA or gDNA used as material had been derived from T cells, B-cell-depleted T cells, or PBMCs.

The data were produced by immunoSEQ multiplex PCR, yet TCRdb's version contains in-frame clones alone and is incomplete. The sample has approximately 89,000 clones, 80% seen once. The length of the CDR3 is 15 residues. In germline, CDR1 is SGHTS, CDR2 YDEGEE. V lost 2 bases, J lost 0 bases, and 11 bases lay in between. The origin of this receptor is a woman over 75 with acute or convalescent COVID-19. Input material: peripheral blood. The rearrangement joins TRBV5-8 to TRBJ2-5; D not certain. The chain's CDR3 is CASSFSLQYQETQYF. The DNA of the CDR3 is TGTGCCAGCAGCTTTTCTCTGCAGTACCAAGAGACCCAGTACTTC.